Detailed here is one T cell receptor (beta chain). The table lists this clonotype with many counts. Its specific antigen is unknown. There are no base qualities to consult, and no much larger clone falls within one base. CDR1 and CDR2 are drawn from the germline V gene: SGHNT, YENEEA. Trimming costs V 1 base and J 2 bases, and their ends lie 9 bases apart. The CDR3 runs 14 amino acids, cysteine and phenylalanine included. Here the CDR3 DNA is all that survives: 42 bases in frame from base 1. These data originate in a study of T cell repertoires in cytomegalovirus infection (dated by TCRdb to about 2019). Turning to the overall study: Alongside well-studied HLA-B-restricted epitopes, the peptide stimulations were aimed at recently identified HLA-C-restricted CMV epitopes, whose presentation resists viral immunomodulation. Because public TCR beta signatures pointed to carriage of CMV infection together with the matching HLA type, the HLA type of each donor mattered for the analysis.

The paper as a whole reports these results and caveats: In both this cohort and an independent cohort of 352 donors, the cumulative frequency of public TCR beta family members distinguished carriers of CMV infection plus the relevant HLA type. The ex vivo response was dominated by HLA-C-restricted CMV-specific TCR beta clonotypes, and the single most frequent clonotype in two of eight donors was supplied by these HLA-C-restricted clonotypes.

TCRdb records Illumina HiSeq 1500 as the sequencer. The raw public reads went through TCRdb reprocessing: fastp at Q25, MiXCR clone calling, in-frame beta chains kept. Each record represents a unique CDR3 protein, reported with the most common genes and DNA among its rows. The sample yields approximately 100,000 distinct CDR3 sequences; roughly 39% were counted once. The ten largest account for about 74% of the sample. The sample's treatment or condition label, decoded: in vitro stimulation with specific CMV peptide epitopes to enrich CMV-specific T cells. The sample in question was CD8+ T cells from cultured PBMCs, obtained from culture after CMV antigen stimulation. The receptor chain draws on TRBV11-3 and TRBJ2-7; TRBD1 is a weak D gene call, 6 bases matching. This receptor was obtained from a human donor in good health (CMV status not recorded). Some clones in this sample may be carry-over from other donors' samples. The CDR3: CASSLAGQPYEQYF. The DNA sequence is TGTGCCAGCAGCTTAGCTGGACAGCCCTACGAGCAGTACTTC.